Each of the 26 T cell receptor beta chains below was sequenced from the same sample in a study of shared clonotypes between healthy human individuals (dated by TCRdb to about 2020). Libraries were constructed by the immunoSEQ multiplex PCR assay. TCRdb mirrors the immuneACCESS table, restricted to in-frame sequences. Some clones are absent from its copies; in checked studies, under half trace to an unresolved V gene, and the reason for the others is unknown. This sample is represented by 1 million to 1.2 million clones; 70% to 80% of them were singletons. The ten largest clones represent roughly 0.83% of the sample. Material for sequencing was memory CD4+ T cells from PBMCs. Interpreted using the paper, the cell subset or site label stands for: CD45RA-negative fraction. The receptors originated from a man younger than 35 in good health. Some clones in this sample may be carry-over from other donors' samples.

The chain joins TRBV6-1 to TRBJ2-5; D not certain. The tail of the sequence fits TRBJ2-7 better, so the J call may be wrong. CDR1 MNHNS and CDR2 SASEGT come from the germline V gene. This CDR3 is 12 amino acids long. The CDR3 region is CASSVHSYEQYF. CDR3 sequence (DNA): TGTGCCAGCAGCGTCCATTCCTACGAGCAGTACTTC.

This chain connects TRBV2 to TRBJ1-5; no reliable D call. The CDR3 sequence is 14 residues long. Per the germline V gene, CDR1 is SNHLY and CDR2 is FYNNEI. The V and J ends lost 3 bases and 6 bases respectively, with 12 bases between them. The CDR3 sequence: CASSDRHFGQPQHF. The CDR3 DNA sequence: TGTGCCAGCAGTGACCGCCACTTCGGTCAGCCCCAGCATTTT.

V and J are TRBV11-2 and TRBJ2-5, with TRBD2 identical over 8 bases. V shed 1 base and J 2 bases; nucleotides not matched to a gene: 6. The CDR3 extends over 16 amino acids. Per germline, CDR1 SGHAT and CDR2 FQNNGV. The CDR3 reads CASSLGLAPDQETQYF. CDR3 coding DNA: TGTGCCAGCAGCTTAGGACTAGCGCCCGATCAAGAGACCCAGTACTTC.

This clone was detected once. The DNA for the CDR3 is TGCGCCAGCAGCTTGACGGTGGAGTGGGGCTACACCTTC. It codes for CASSLTVEWGYTF. V is TRBV5-1 and J is TRBJ1-2, with D unresolved. Between the trimmed V and J ends, which lost 1 base and 8 bases, there was a span of 12 bases. Per the germline V gene, CDR1 is SGHRS and CDR2 is YFSETQ. This CDR3 spans 13 amino acids.

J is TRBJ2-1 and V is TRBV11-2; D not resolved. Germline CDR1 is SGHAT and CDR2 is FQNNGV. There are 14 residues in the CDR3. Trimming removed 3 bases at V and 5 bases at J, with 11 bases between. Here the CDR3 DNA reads TGTGCCAGCAGCTTTACTGTCCCCCACAATGAGCAGTTCTTC. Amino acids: CASSFTVPHNEQFF.

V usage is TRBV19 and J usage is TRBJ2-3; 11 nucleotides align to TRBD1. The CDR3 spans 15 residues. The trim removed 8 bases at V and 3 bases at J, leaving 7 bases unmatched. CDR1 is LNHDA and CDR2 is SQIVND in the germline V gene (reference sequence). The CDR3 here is CASRPGTGGTDTQYF. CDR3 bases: TGTGCCAGTCGACCCGGGACAGGGGGGACAGATACGCAGTATTTT.

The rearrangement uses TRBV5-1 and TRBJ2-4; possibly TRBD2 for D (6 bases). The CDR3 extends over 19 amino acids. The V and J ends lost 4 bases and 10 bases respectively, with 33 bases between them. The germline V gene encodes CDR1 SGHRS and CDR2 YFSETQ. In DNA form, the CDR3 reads TGCGCCAGCAGCGTACAAGGGACTTACCTCTCTTGGCCTCCAGATATTCAGTACTTC. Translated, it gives CASSVQGTYLSWPPDIQYF.

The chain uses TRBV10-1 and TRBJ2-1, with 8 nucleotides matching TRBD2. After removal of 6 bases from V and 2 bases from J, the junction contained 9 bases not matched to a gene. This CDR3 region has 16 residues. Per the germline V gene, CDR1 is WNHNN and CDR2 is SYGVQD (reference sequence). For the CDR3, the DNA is TGCGCCAGCAGCAATCGGGCGGGAGGTGCCTACAATGAGCAGTTCTTC. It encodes CASSNRAGGAYNEQFF.

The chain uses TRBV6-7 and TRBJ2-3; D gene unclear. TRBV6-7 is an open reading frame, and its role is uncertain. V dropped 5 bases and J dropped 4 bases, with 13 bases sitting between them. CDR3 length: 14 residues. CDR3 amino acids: CASSHLEIPDTQYF. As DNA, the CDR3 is TGTGCCAGCAGTCACCTGGAGATCCCAGATACGCAGTATTTT.

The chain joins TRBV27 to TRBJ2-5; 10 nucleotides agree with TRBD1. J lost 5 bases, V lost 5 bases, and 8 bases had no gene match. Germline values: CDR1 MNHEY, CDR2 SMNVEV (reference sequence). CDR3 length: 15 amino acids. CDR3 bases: TGTGCCAGCAGTACCCGGACAGGGGGAAGGGAGACCCAGTACTTC. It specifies CASSTRTGGRETQYF.

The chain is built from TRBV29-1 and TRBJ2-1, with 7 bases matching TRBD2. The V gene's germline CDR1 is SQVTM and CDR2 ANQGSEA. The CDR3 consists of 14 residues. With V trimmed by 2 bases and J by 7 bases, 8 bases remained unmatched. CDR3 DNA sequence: TGCAGCGTTGAAAGGGCGGGAGCTAGGAATGAGCAGTTCTTC. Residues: CSVERAGARNEQFF.

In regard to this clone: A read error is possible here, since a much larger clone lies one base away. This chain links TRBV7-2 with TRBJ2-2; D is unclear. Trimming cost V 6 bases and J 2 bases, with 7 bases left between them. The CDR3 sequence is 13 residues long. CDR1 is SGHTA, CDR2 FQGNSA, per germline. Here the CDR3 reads CASSSANTGELFF. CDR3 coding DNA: TGTGCCAGCAGTTCCGCTAACACCGGGGAGCTGTTTTTT.

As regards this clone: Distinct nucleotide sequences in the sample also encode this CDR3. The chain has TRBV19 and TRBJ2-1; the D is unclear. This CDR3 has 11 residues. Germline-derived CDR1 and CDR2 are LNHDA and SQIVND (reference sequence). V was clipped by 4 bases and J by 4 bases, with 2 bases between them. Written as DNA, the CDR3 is TGTGCCAGTAGTAGGTACAATGAGCAGTTCTTC. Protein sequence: CASSRYNEQFF. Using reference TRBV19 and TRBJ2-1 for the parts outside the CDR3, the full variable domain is DGGITQSPKYLFRKEGQNVTLSCEQNLNHDAMYWYRQDPGQGLRLIYYSQIVNDFQKGDIAEGYSVSREKKESFPLTVTSAQKNPTAFYLCASSRYNEQFFGPGTRLTVL.

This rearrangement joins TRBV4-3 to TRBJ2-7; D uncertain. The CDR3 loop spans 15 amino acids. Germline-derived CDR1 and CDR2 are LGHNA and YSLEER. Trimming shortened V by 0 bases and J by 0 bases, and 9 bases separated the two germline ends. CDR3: CASSQEYLVSYEQYF. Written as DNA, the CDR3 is TGCGCCAGCAGCCAAGAATATCTAGTCTCCTACGAGCAGTACTTC.

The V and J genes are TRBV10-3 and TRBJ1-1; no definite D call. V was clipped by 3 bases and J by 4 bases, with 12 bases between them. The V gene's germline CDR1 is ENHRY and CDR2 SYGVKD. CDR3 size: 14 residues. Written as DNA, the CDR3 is TGTGCCATCAGTGACGAGGGCCTGGTCACTGAAGCTTTCTTT. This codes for CAISDEGLVTEAFF.

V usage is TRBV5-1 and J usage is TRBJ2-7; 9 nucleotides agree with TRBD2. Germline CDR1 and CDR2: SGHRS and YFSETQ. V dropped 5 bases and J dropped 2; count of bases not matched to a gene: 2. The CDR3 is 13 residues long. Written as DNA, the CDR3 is TGCGCCAGCAGTAGCGGGGGCGCCTACGAGCAGTACTTC. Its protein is CASSSGGAYEQYF.

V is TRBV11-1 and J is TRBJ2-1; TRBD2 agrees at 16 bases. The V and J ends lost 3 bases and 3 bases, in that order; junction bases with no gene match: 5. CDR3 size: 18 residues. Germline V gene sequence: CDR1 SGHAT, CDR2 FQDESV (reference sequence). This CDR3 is CASSLGLAGGPVYNEQFF. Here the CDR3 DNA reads TGTGCCAGCAGCTTGGGACTAGCGGGAGGGCCGGTCTACAATGAGCAGTTCTTC.

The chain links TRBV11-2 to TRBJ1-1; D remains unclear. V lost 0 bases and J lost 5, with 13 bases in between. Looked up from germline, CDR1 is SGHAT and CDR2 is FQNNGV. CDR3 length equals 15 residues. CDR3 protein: CASSLDGGQLTEAFF. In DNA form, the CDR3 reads TGTGCCAGCAGCTTAGATGGTGGCCAGTTGACTGAAGCTTTCTTT. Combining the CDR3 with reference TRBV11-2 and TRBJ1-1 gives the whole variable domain EAGVAQSPRYKIIEKRQSVAFWCNPISGHATLYWYQQILGQGPKLLIQFQNNGVVDDSQLPKDRFSAERLKGVDSTLKIQPAKLEDSAVYLCASSLDGGQLTEAFFGQGTRLTVV.

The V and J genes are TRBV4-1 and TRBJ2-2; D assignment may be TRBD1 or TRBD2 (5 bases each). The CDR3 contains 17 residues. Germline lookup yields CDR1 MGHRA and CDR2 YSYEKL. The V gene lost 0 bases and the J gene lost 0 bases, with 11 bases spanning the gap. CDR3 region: CASSQEVGVANTGELFF. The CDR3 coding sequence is TGCGCCAGCAGCCAAGAGGTGGGGGTGGCGAACACCGGGGAGCTGTTTTTT.

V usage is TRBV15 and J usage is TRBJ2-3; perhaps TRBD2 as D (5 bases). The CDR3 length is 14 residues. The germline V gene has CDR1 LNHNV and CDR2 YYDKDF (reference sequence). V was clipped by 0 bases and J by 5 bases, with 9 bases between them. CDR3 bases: TGTGCCACCAGCAGAGAGCCCGGGGTAGATACGCAGTATTTT. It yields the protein CATSREPGVDTQYF.

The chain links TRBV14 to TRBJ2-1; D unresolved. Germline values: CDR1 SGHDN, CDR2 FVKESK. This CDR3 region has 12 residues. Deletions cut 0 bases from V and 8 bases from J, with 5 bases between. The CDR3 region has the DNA TGTGCCAGCAGCCAAGATACCTATGAGCAGTTCTTC. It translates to CASSQDTYEQFF.

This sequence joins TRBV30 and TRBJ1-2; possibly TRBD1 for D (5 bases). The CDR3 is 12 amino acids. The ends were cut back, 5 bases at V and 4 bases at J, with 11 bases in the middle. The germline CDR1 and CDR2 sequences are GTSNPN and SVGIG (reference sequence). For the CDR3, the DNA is TGTGCCTGGTCCGGGGGTAGCTATGGCTACACCTTC. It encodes CAWSGGSYGYTF.

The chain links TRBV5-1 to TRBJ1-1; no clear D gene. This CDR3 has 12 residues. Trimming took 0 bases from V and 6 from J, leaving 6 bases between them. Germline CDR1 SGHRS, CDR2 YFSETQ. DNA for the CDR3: TGCGCCAGCAGCTTGGAGGGTCCTGAAGCTTTCTTT. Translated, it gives CASSLEGPEAFF. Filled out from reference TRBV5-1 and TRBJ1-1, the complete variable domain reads KAGVTQTPRYLIKTRGQQVTLSCSPISGHRSVSWYQQTPGQGLQFLFEYFSETQRNKGNFPGRFSGRQFSNSRSEMNVSTLELGDSALYLCASSLEGPEAFFGQGTRLTVV.

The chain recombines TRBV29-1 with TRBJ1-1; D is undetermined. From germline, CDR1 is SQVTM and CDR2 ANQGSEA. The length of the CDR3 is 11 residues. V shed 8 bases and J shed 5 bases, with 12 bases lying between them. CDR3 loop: CSSFRRTEAFF. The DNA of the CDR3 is TGCAGCTCCTTTAGGAGGACTGAAGCTTTCTTT.

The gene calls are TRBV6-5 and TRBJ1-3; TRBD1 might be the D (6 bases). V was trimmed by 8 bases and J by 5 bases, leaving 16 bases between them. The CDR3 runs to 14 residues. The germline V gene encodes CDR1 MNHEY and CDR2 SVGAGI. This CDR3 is CASRPGDNRNTIYF. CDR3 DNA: TGTGCCAGCCGGCCGGGGGACAATCGAAACACCATATATTTT.

The CDR3 nucleotides read TGTGCCAGCAGCGTACATTCGGGAGGGCGCACAGATACGCAGTATTTT. Its protein product is CASSVHSGGRTDTQYF. The V and J genes are TRBV9 and TRBJ2-3; 8 nucleotides match TRBD2. V gave up 1 base and J gave up 1 base; unmatched junction bases: 5. Germline V lookup: CDR1 SGDLS, CDR2 YYNGEE. The CDR3 has 16 residues.